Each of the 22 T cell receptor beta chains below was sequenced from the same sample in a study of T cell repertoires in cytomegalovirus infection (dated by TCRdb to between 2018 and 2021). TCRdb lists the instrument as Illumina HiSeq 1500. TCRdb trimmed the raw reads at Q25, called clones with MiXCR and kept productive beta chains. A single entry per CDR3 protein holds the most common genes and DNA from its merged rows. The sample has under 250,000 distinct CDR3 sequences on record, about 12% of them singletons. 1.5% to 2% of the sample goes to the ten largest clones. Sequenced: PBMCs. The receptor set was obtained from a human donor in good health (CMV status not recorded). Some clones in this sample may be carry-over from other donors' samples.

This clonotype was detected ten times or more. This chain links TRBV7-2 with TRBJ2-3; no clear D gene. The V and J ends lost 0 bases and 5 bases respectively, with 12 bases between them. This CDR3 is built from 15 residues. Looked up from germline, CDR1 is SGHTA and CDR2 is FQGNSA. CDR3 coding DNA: TGTGCCAGCAGCTTAGCGGGGAACCAGGAAGATACGCAGTATTTT. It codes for CASSLAGNQEDTQYF.

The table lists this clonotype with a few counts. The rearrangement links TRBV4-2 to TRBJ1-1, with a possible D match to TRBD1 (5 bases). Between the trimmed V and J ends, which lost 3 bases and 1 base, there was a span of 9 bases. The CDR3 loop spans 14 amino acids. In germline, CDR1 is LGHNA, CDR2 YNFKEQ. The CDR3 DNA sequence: TGTGCCAGCAGCCAGGGGGGGTGGAACACTGAAGCTTTCTTT. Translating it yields CASSQGGWNTEAFF.

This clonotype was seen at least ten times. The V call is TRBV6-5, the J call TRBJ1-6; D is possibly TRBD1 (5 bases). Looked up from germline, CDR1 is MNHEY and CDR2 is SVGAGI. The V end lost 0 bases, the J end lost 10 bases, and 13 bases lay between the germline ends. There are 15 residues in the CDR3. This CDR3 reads CASSYSSQGKSPLHF. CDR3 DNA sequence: TGTGCCAGCAGTTACTCGTCCCAGGGCAAGTCACCCCTCCACTTT.

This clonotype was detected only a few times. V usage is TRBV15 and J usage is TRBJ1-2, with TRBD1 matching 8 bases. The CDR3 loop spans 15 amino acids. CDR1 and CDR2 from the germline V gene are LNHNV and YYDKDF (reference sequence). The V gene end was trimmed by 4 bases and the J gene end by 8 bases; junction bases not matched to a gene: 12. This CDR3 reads CATSTLGDRGGGYTF. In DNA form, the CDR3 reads TGTGCCACCAGCACGTTGGGCGACAGGGGCGGAGGCTACACCTTC. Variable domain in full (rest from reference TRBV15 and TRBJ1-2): DAMVIQNPRYQVTQFGKPVTLSCSQTLNHNVMYWYQQKSSQAPKLLFHYYDKDFNNEADTPDNFQSRRPNTSFCFLDIRSPGLGDTAMYLCATSTLGDRGGGYTFGSGTRLTVV.

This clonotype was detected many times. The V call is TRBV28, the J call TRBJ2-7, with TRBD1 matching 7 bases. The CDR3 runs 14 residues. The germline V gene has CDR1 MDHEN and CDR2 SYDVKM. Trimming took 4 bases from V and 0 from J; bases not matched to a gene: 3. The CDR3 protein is CASSSGTDSYEQYF. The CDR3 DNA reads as TGTGCCAGCAGTTCCGGGACAGACTCCTACGAGCAGTACTTC.

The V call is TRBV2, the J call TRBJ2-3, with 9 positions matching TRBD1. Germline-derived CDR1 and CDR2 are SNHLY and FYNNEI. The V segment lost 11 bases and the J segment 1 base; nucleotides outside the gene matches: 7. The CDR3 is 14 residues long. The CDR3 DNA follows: TGTGCCGGGACCCGGGACAGGGGCACAGATACGCAGTATTTT. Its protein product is CAGTRDRGTDTQYF.

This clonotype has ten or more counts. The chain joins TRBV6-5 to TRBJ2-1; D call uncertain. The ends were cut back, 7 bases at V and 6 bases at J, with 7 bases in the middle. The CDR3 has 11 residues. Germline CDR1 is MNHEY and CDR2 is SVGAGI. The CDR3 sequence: CASKSLNEQFF. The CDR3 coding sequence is TGTGCCAGCAAAAGCCTCAATGAGCAGTTCTTC.

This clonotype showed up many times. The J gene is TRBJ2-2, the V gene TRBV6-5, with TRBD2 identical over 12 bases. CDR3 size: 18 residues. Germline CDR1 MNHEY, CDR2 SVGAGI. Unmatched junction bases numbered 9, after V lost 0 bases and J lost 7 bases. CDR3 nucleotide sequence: TGTGCCAGCAGTTACTCTCCTCCGGGACTAGCGGGCGGCGGGGAGCTGTTTTTT. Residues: CASSYSPPGLAGGGELFF.

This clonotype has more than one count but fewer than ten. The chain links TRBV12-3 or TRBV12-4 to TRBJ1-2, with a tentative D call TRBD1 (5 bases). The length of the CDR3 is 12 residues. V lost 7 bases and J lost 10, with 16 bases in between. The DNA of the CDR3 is TGTGCCAGCAATCGGGGGGGAAAGGACTACACCTTC. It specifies CASNRGGKDYTF.

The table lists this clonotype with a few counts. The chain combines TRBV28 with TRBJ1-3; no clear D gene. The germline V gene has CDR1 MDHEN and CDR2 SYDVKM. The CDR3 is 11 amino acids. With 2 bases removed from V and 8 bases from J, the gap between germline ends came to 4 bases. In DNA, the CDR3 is TGTGCCAGCAGTTTAGGAGACACCATATATTTT. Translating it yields CASSLGDTIYF.

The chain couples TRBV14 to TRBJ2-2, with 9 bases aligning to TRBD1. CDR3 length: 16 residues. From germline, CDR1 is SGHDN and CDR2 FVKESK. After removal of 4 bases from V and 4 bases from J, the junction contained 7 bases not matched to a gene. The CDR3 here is CASSPRTGETTGELFF. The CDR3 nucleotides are TGTGCCAGCAGCCCAAGGACAGGGGAGACCACCGGGGAGCTGTTTTTT.

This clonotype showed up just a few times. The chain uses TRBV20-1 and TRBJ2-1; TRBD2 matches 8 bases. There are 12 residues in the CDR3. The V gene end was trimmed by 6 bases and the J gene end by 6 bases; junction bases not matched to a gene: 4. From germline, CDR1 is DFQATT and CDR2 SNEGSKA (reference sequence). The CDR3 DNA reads TGCAGTGCAAAGGGACTAGGCAATGAGCAGTTCTTC. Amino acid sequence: CSAKGLGNEQFF.

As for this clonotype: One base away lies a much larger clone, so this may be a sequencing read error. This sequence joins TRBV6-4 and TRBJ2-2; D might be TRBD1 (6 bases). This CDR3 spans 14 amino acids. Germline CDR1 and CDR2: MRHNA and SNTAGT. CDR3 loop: CASSRTANPGALFF. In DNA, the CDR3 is TGTGCCAGCAGTAGGACAGCGAACCCCGGGGCGCTGTTTTTT.

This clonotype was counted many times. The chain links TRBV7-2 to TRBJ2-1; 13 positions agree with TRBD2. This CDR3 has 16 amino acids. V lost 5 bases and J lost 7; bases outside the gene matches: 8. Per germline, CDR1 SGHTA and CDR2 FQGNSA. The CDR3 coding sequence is TGTGCCAGCAGCCGACGGTCGACTAGCGGGAGGAATGAGCAGTTCTTC. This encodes CASSRRSTSGRNEQFF.

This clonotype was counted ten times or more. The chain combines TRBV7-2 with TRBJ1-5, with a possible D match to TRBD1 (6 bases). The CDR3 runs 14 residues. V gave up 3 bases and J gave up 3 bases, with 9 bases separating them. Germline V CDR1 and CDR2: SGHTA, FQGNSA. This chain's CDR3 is CASSLDSANQPQHF. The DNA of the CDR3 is TGTGCCAGCAGCTTGGACAGTGCCAATCAGCCCCAGCATTTT.

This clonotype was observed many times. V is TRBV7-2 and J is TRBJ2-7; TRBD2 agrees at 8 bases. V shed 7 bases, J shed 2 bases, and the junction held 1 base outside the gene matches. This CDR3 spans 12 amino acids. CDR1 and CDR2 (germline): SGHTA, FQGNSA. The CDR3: CASKRGTYEQYF. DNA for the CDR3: TGTGCCAGCAAGCGGGGGACCTACGAGCAGTACTTC.

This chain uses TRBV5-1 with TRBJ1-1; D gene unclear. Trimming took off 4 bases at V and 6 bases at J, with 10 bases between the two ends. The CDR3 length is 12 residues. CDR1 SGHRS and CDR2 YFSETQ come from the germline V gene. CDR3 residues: CASSKGDAEAFF. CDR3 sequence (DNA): TGCGCCAGCAGCAAGGGAGACGCTGAAGCTTTCTTT.

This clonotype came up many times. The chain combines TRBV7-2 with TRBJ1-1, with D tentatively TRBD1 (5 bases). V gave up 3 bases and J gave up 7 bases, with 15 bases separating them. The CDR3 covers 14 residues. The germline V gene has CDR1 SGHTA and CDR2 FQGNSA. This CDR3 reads CASSFDRGSDEAFF. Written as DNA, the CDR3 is TGTGCCAGCAGCTTCGACAGAGGTTCGGATGAAGCTTTCTTT.

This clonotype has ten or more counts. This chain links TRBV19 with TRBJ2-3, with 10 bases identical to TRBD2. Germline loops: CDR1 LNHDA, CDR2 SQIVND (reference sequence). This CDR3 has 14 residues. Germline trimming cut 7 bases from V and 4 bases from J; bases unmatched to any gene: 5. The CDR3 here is CASKLAGDPDTQYF. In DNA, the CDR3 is TGTGCCAGTAAGCTAGCGGGGGACCCAGATACGCAGTATTTT.

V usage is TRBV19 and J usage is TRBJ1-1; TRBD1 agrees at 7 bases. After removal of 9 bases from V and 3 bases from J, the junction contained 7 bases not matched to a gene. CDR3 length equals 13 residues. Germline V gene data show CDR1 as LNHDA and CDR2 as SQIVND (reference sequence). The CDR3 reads CASLQGVHTEAFF. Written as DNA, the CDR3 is TGTGCCAGCCTTCAGGGGGTCCACACTGAAGCTTTCTTT.

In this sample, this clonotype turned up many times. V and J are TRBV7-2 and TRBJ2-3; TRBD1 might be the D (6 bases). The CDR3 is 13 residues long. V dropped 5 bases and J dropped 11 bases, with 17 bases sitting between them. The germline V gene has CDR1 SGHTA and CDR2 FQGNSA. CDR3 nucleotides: TGTGCCAGCAGCCTTGACAGGCTCCGAGGGCAGTATTTT. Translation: CASSLDRLRGQYF.

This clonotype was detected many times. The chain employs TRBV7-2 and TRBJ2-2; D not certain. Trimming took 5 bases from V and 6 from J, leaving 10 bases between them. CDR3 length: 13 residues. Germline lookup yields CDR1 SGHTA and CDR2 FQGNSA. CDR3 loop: CASSPLLPGELFF. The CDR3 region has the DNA TGTGCCAGCAGCCCATTGTTACCCGGGGAGCTGTTTTTT.